The T cell receptor (beta chain) described here comes from a study of control samples from healthy donors and cancer patients. The CDR3 covers 14 residues. V gave up 1 base and J gave up 11 bases, with 15 bases separating them. Per germline, CDR1 SGHAT and CDR2 FQNNGV. Produced via immunoSEQ multiplex PCR; TCRdb's table is partial and in-frame only. In the table there are about 130,000 clones, more than 85% of which are singletons. The chain uses TRBV11-2 and TRBJ1-5, with D hard to call. Sequencing input: blood. The TCR originated in a man between 18 and 29 years old in good health. CDR3 residues: CASSLVDRLSAQHF. The CDR3 DNA sequence: TGTGCCAGCAGCTTAGTTGATAGGCTATCAGCCCAGCATTTT.